The T cell receptor beta chain described here comes from a study of metastatic and nonmetastatic thyroid tumors. On the study more broadly: Blood and tumor or nodule tissue repertoires from malignant and benign thyroid patients were compared.

CDR1 is ENHRY, CDR2 SYGVKD, per germline. This CDR3 contains 14 residues. Overall study findings and caveats: Patients with malignant thyroid tumors reportedly had significantly higher TCR beta diversity than those with benign nodules, in blood and tumor.

Original handling: The study's classifier, a distant-metastasis tool for papillary thyroid cancer, was built using CDR3 differences across clinicopathological groups. TCRdb recomputed clones from the PCR reads via MiXCR. The V and J calls were determined by TCRdb, not by the authors. The table records a few thousand clones, around 30% of them present only once. Concerning this clone itself: Its antigen remains unidentified. An end of the junction differs from the germline gene, which may be a read error.

Every patient underwent thyroid surgery untreated. The TCR originated in a female donor with papillary thyroid cancer or a benign thyroid nodule (not recorded which). Some clones in this sample may be carry-over from other donors' samples. Specimen: adjacent normal tissue. This chain links TRBV10-3 with TRBJ1-1; TRBD1 agrees at 7 bases. The CDR3: CAISIWTGATKAFF. CDR3 coding DNA: TGTGCCATCAGTATATGGACAGGCGCCACTAAAGCTTTCTTT.